The subject of this entry is one T cell receptor (beta chain). This clonotype was picked up a small number of times. This receptor's antigen is unknown. Nothing much larger sits one base from this clone, and base qualities are not available. The data belong to a study of identical twins (dated by TCRdb to 2015 to 2016). Describing the broader study: TCR alpha and beta repertoires from monozygotic twins, unrelated adults of various ages and cord blood were deep-sequenced to test whether fetal clonotypes persist. To rule out contamination, replicate twin experiments were performed at different times with different library preparation protocols.

The library came from 5' RACE. Instrument used: Illumina HiSeq 2000. Template switching added a universal primer binding site, and the final cDNA carried a unique molecular identifier that allowed TCR cDNA molecules to be counted accurately. Specific primers in the conserved constant-segment region were used to synthesize first-strand cDNA for TCR alpha and beta chains. To control for contamination, every cDNA library carried two barcodes: a SMART-Mk sample barcode plus Illumina barcodes. Two successive PCR steps introduced TruSeq adapter sequences along with Illumina sample barcodes. Sequencing of the TCR alpha and beta cDNA libraries was done on the Illumina HiSeq platform using custom primers. In the original analysis: MiGEC processed the raw reads to extract unique molecular identifiers, while MiXCR was used to determine the CDR3 positions. Recombination models were inferred per individual with the repgenHMM and IGoR tools using an EM algorithm. The analysis of shared clonotypes was done with the tcR package in R, with sharing normalized by the product of cloneset sizes. To study raw recombination free of thymic and clonal selection effects, out-of-frame nonproductive sequences were analyzed. In TCRdb, the public reads were trimmed at Q25 with fastp and aligned with MiXCR, with productive beta chains retained. Every entry covers one CDR3 protein and lists the most common genes and DNA from its rows. The V and J calls were not made by the authors but by TCRdb's processing. A total of roughly 1,500,000 distinct CDR3 sequences appear in this sample, roughly a third of them only once. The leading ten clones occupy approximately 0.29% of the sample.

The junction shows trimming of 3 bases on V and 9 bases on J, plus 12 bases between the germline ends. Taken from the germline V gene, the CDR1 and CDR2 loops are SGHTA and FQGNSA. From the cysteine through the phenylalanine, the CDR3 covers 13 amino acids. Only the CDR3 part of the read is kept: 39 bases, read in frame from the first base. All donors were healthy Caucasians. The research as a whole found: Fewer insertions were carried by abundant cord blood beta clonotypes, a similar but weaker trend appeared in young adult naive repertoires, and no such trend appeared in memory repertoires. The excess sharing between twins in beta out-of-frame sequences was weaker because fewer shared sequences reduced the signal-to-noise ratio. Recombination models systematically underestimated out-of-frame TCR alpha sharing in monozygotic twins but agreed with sharing between unrelated individuals. Invariant T cells such as MAIT and iNKT could partly confound zero-insertion analyses, though diverse VJ usage argued against this for most clonotypes. Compared with coincidental sharing between unrelated individuals, out-of-frame TCR alpha sequences shared between twins had an excess of sequences with low generation probability. Because the same donors could not be followed over many years, conclusions were based on cross-sectional statistical analysis.

This TCR was sampled from a newborn girl in good health. Sequencing input: cord blood. The rearranged chain carries TRBV7-2 and TRBJ2-1; the D gene is perhaps TRBD1, on 6 matching bases. The sequence in DNA is TGTGCCAGCAGCTTTACAGGGATTAGTGAGCAGTTCTTC. Its protein reads: CASSFTGISEQFF.